The clone carrying this T cell receptor (beta chain) has ten or more counts. The antigen is not known. This record belongs to a study of molecular identifiers for immune sequencing clone quantification. Study observations and caveats: The sizes of highly expanded clones could be underestimated when identical TCR molecules share a barcode.

Germline V gene data show CDR1 as SNHLY and CDR2 as FYNNEI. V was clipped by 8 bases and J by 5 bases, with 14 bases between them. The CDR3 sequence is 13 residues long. Previously described methods and listed TCR primers were used for bulk TCR libraries. Each CDR3 protein is one row after TCRdb ran MiXCR on the PCR reads. The sample includes over 550,000 distinct CDR3 sequences, 25% seen only once; the top ten take about 0.73%. The receptor comes from a human donor in good health. Some libraries in this study had Jurkat cell RNA spiked in. Sequencing was performed on naive CD8+ T cells from blood, with Jurkat cell RNA spiked in. Subset here: FACS-sorted CD8+CD4-CCR7+CD45RA+ naive T cells. This chain connects TRBV2 to TRBJ2-3; D unresolved. The CDR3 nucleotides read TGTGCCAGCGCTGCTGGGTTCGGAGATACGCAGTATTTT. This sequence encodes CASAAGFGDTQYF. Drawing the rest from reference TRBV2 and TRBJ2-3, the complete variable domain is EPEVTQTPSHQVTQMGQEVILRCVPISNHLYFYWYRQILGQKVEFLVSFYNNEISEKSEIFDDQFSVERPDGSNFTLKIRSTKLEDSAMYFCASAAGFGDTQYFGPGTRLTVL.